The source of this TCR beta chain is a study of T-cell memory formation after mild COVID-19 (dated by TCRdb to about 2021). Concerning the study at large: TCR sequence clusters from the two donors were found to be largely donor specific. T-cell clones expanding and contracting after mild COVID-19 in two donors were tracked by longitudinal TCRalpha and TCRbeta repertoire sequencing. Two young, previously healthy adult volunteers made up the cohort, one male and one female.

Ficoll-Paque density gradient centrifugation was used to isolate PBMCs. What the research found in general, with its limitations: Contracting CD4+ clones turned up mainly in the CM and EM memory subsets, whereas EMRA was where CD8+ clones were enriched. Some responding clones were detected in pre-infection memory, which suggested that pre-existing cross-reactive memory T cells had joined the SARS-CoV-2 response. Only two mild cases were covered in the study, and larger cohorts including severe cases with pre-infection samples were considered necessary. Whether the second-wave clones peaking on day 37 were SARS-CoV-2 specific was not confirmed. From day 15 to 85, contracting clones showed balanced CD4/CD8 phenotypes, whereas a second wave of clones that expanded from day 15 to 37 leaned towards CD4+.

Notes on this clonotype: Its antigen is currently not known. The input lacks base qualities; no much larger clone sits a single base away.

Compared with germline, V lacks 5 bases and J lacks 4 bases; bases without a gene match: 4. Taken from cysteine to phenylalanine, the CDR3 has 13 residues. Solely the CDR3 DNA is kept, with 39 bases framed from the first base. CDR1 and CDR2 (DFQATT, SNEGSKA) derive from the germline V gene (reference sequence). The listed sequencing device is Illumina NovaSeq 6000. TCRalpha and TCRbeta cDNA libraries were built by 5'RACE with constant-segment primers, adding sample barcodes and unique molecular identifiers. RNA was extracted from every sample with Trizol reagent. The libraries were amplified in two PCR steps, and the second step added a second sample barcode and Illumina TruSeq adapters. Sequencing of libraries was performed on an Illumina NovaSeq with 2 x 150 bp paired-end reads. Under the source paper's analysis protocol: Reads were demultiplexed and collapsed into UMI-guided consensus sequences with migec v1.2.7. Using mixcr v2.1.11, UMI consensuses were aligned to TRA and TRB V and J templates and then assembled into clonotypes. A clonotype was counted as expanded or contracted only when both edgeR and NoisET called the clonotype significant, with the noise models trained on biological replicates. For edgeR calls, a false discovery rate-adjusted p below 0.01 and a log2 fold-change threshold of 1 were applied. As an exploratory analysis of dynamics, max-normalized trajectories of the 1000 most abundant clonotypes were examined by PCA with hierarchical clustering. Separately sequenced CD4+ and CD8+ repertoires were used to assign a CD4 or CD8 phenotype to each responding clone. Using fastp at Q25 and MiXCR, TCRdb reprocessed the public reads and kept productive beta chains. Entries that share a CDR3 protein sequence are merged under the most common genes and DNA. The V and J calls reflect TCRdb's pipeline rather than the authors' work. This sample gives some 150,000 distinct CDR3 sequences in total; 15% to 20% of them show up just once. The ten biggest clones cover 2% to 2.5% of the sample.

The origin of this receptor is an adult woman who had mild COVID-19 (a few samples of this study predate the infection). The sample titles of this study are shuffled in the database, so cell type and time point are left out; the donor was told from shared clones. The V and J genes are TRBV20-1 and TRBJ1-3; 8 bases in between match TRBD1. Specimen: PBMCs or a T cell subset sorted from them (not recorded which). The bases are TGCAGTGCTCCTGACAGGGGCGGAAACACCATATATTTT. Its protein product is CSAPDRGGNTIYF.